This T cell receptor beta chain was documented in a study of CD8+ T cells in alopecia areata. Study details: Each day, treated patients took oral tofacitinib twice, at 5 to 10 mg per dose. Study outcomes and limitations: Within the top 100, expanded CD8+ clones significantly decreased with tofacitinib, as did scalp clonality.

The germline V gene has CDR1 GTSNPN and CDR2 SVGIG (reference sequence). The CDR3 is 14 residues long. The V gene lost 0 bases and the J gene lost 7 bases, with 12 bases spanning the gap. Treatment indicated: oral pan-JAK inhibitor, 5-10 mg twice daily. It was cDNA, reverse transcribed from extracted RNA, that served as the sequencing template. Sequencing was performed with immunoSEQ multiplex PCR; in TCRdb, only in-frame clones are kept and a portion is missing. The data show 200,000 or so clones, over 40% seen once. Comments on this clone: Its antigen is currently unknown.

The material sequenced was CD4+ T cells sorted from blood, taken at approximately week 36, from a patient treated with tofacitinib. This rearrangement joins TRBV30 to TRBJ2-2; D may be TRBD1 (6 bases). This sequence was found in a human donor with alopecia areata. The CDR3 nucleotides read TGTGCCTGGAGTGTGGGACAAATCGGCGGGGAGCTGTTTTTT. Its translation is CAWSVGQIGGELFF.